Following are 25 T cell receptor beta chains from one sample sequenced in a study of spatial heterogeneity in lung cancer. Documented time point: sample taken at primary tumor resection. In each case, whole RNA from tumor, nontumor lung or frozen PBMC was sequenced unsorted. MiXCR, run by TCRdb on the 5' RACE reads, gives a single entry per CDR3 protein. The data show a few thousand distinct CDR3 sequences, 20% to 25% seen once. This specimen was normal lung tissue next to the tumor, taken at surgery. The receptors shown here come from a female donor with early-stage non-small cell lung cancer.

This clonotype rates as medium-sized. The V and J genes are TRBV6-2 or TRBV6-3 and TRBJ2-1, with 7 bases identical to TRBD2. Germline CDR1 reads MNHEY; CDR2 reads SVGEGT. The ends lost 6 bases at V and 5 bases at J; junction bases unmatched: 10. The CDR3 totals 15 residues. CDR3 DNA: TGTGCCAGCAGGAGACCGGGGGGTCTGAACAATGAGCAGTTCTTC. Translating gives CASRRPGGLNNEQFF.

V is TRBV4-1 and J is TRBJ1-2; no clear D gene. CDR3 size: 16 residues. Between the trimmed V and J ends, which lost 4 bases and 1 base, there was a span of 16 bases. From germline, CDR1 is MGHRA and CDR2 YSYEKL. CDR3 amino acids: CASSPDARRLNYGYTF. In nucleotides, the CDR3 is TGCGCCAGCAGCCCGGATGCCAGACGGCTTAACTATGGCTACACCTTC.

This clonotype was counted many times. The rearrangement uses TRBV5-1 and TRBJ2-5; 8 positions match TRBD1. CDR1 is SGHRS, CDR2 YFSETQ, per germline. V gave up 4 bases and J gave up 5 bases; unmatched junction bases: 4. The CDR3 totals 13 residues. The CDR3 loop is CASSVTGDETQYF. The CDR3 DNA sequence: TGCGCCAGCAGCGTGACAGGGGACGAGACCCAGTACTTC.

In this sample, this clonotype turned up many times. The chain has TRBV20-1 and TRBJ1-4, with D maybe TRBD1 (5 bases). The CDR3 is 14 residues long. V was cut by 4 bases and J by 4 bases, with 13 bases left in between. Germline CDR1 is DFQATT and CDR2 is SNEGSKA (reference sequence). The DNA for the CDR3 is TGCAGTGCTACCACCGGGGCCCATAATGAAAAACTGTTTTTT. It translates to CSATTGAHNEKLFF.

This clonotype showed up just once. V usage is TRBV2 and J usage is TRBJ2-3; D possibly corresponds to TRBD2 (5 bases). V lost 7 bases and J 2 bases, leaving 10 bases between the germline ends. Germline loops: CDR1 SNHLY, CDR2 FYNNEI. The CDR3 is 13 amino acids. The CDR3 DNA reads TGTGCCAGCACCCCCGGGAACACAGATACGCAGTATTTT. Amino acid sequence: CASTPGNTDTQYF. Full variable domain (missing parts from reference TRBV2 and TRBJ2-3): EPEVTQTPSHQVTQMGQEVILRCVPISNHLYFYWYRQILGQKVEFLVSFYNNEISEKSEIFDDQFSVERPDGSNFTLKIRSTKLEDSAMYFCASTPGNTDTQYFGPGTRLTVL.

In this sample, this clonotype turned up many times. V is TRBV7-9 and J is TRBJ2-7, with D unresolved. The germline V gene encodes CDR1 SEHNR and CDR2 FQNEAQ (reference sequence). V dropped 2 bases and J dropped 2 bases, with 19 bases sitting between them. The length of the CDR3 is 17 residues. In nucleotides, the CDR3 is TGTGCCAGCAGCTTAAACCCCCGGACGGATGGCGCCTACGAGCAGTACTTC. This encodes CASSLNPRTDGAYEQYF.

Concerning this clonotype itself: The junction departs from the called germline gene at one end, perhaps through a read error. The chain recombines TRBV7-7 with TRBJ2-1; 11 bases are shared with TRBD1. CDR1 and CDR2 from the germline V gene are SSHAT and FNYEAQ (reference sequence). The CDR3 covers 14 residues. The CDR3 bases are TGTGCTAGCAGCCCCGGACAGGGGGCTAATGAGCAGTTCTTC. As protein: CASSPGQGANEQFF. Complete variable domain (other parts from reference TRBV7-7 and TRBJ2-1): GAGVSQSPRYKVTKRGQDVTLRCDPISSHATLYWYQQALGQGPEFLTYFNYEAQPDKSGLPSDRFSAERPEGSISTLTIQRTEQRDSAMYRCASSPGQGANEQFFGPGTRLTVL.

The genes are TRBV11-2 and TRBJ2-1, with a possible D match to TRBD1 (6 bases). The CDR3 covers 15 residues. CDR1 SGHAT and CDR2 FQNNGV come from the germline V gene. V was shortened by 2 bases and J by 5 bases, with 13 bases between the two germline ends. The CDR3, as DNA: TGTGCCAGCAGCTTACTACGGACAGCCAACAATGAGCAGTTCTTC. Its translation is CASSLLRTANNEQFF.

The rearrangement links TRBV14 to TRBJ2-6; 7 bases are a match to TRBD1. CDR1 and CDR2 (germline): SGHDN, FVKESK. V was pared by 4 bases and J by 0 bases, with 3 bases of the junction left unmatched. This CDR3 has 16 residues. CDR3 amino acids: CASSRGQNSGANVLTF. CDR3 nucleotide sequence: TGTGCCAGCAGCCGGGGACAGAACTCTGGGGCCAACGTCCTGACTTTC.

The rearrangement uses TRBV29-1 and TRBJ1-1; no reliable D call. This CDR3 comprises 17 residues. Germline loops: CDR1 SQVTM, CDR2 ANQGSEA. Between the trimmed V and J ends, which lost 5 bases and 1 base, there was a span of 23 bases. The CDR3: CSVFLRDTYHGNTEAFF. CDR3 coding DNA: TGCAGCGTTTTCCTCCGAGACACCTATCACGGGAACACTGAAGCTTTCTTT.

This clonotype is classed as medium-sized (0.01 to 0.1%). The chain has TRBV2 and TRBJ2-4, with 9 positions matching TRBD1. The V gene end was trimmed by 2 bases and the J gene end by 6 bases; junction bases not matched to a gene: 14. The germline V gene encodes CDR1 SNHLY and CDR2 FYNNEI. The CDR3 totals 18 residues. The CDR3 nucleotides read TGTGCCAGCAGTGAAAAGGAGGACAGGGGTTACGGGAGAAACATTCAGTACTTC. Amino acids: CASSEKEDRGYGRNIQYF. The entire variable domain, with the rest obtained from reference TRBV2 and TRBJ2-4, is as follows: EPEVTQTPSHQVTQMGQEVILRCVPISNHLYFYWYRQILGQKVEFLVSFYNNEISEKSEIFDDQFSVERPDGSNFTLKIRSTKLEDSAMYFCASSEKEDRGYGRNIQYFGAGTRLSVL.

There are many counts of this clonotype. This chain links TRBV20-1 with TRBJ1-1; tentative D call: TRBD1 (5 bases). Germline CDR1 DFQATT, CDR2 SNEGSKA (reference sequence). Trimming pared 6 bases from V and 6 bases from J, leaving 14 bases between. This CDR3 is built from 12 residues. The CDR3 DNA reads as TGCAGTGCGCCTGGGCAGGGAGCTGAAGCTTTCTTT. As protein: CSAPGQGAEAFF.

This clonotype ranks as medium-sized. The chain joins TRBV5-1 to TRBJ2-5, with TRBD2 matching over 13 bases. V lost 2 bases and J lost 1; bases outside the gene matches: 8. Germline lookup yields CDR1 SGHRS and CDR2 YFSETQ. The CDR3 length is 18 residues. In DNA form, the CDR3 reads TGCGCCAGCAGCTTTACCGGGACTAGCGGGGCCGGCCAAGAGACCCAGTACTTC. As protein: CASSFTGTSGAGQETQYF.

The chain links TRBV7-9 to TRBJ2-2, with 10 positions matching TRBD1. The CDR3 loop spans 17 amino acids. Trimming took 5 bases from V and 4 from J; bases not matched to a gene: 10. The V gene's germline CDR1 is SEHNR and CDR2 FQNEAQ (reference sequence). The CDR3 is CASSLAQGQGTTGELFF. The CDR3 coding sequence is TGTGCCAGCAGCCTCGCGCAGGGACAGGGGACCACCGGGGAGCTGTTTTTT.

The chain joins TRBV5-4 to TRBJ2-7; D assignment may be TRBD1 or TRBD2 (5 bases each). The CDR3 runs to 16 residues. In germline, CDR1 is SGHNT, CDR2 YYREEE (reference sequence). The V end lost 3 bases, the J end lost 3 bases, and 19 bases lay between the germline ends. The CDR3 reads CASSSDRDRPNYEQYF. Written as DNA, the CDR3 is TGTGCCAGCAGCTCAGACCGGGACCGCCCCAACTACGAGCAGTACTTC.

By its share, this clonotype is medium-sized. This chain connects TRBV20-1 to TRBJ2-1; unclear D gene. CDR1 and CDR2 (germline): DFQATT, SNEGSKA (reference sequence). V lost 4 bases, J lost 3 bases, and 10 bases lay in between. This CDR3 has 13 residues. The CDR3 DNA sequence: TGCAGTGCTAACCGTGAGAGCTACAATGAGCAGTTCTTC. Amino acid sequence: CSANRESYNEQFF.

Within the sample, this clonotype is large. This chain links TRBV24-1 with TRBJ2-1, with TRBD2 matching over 12 bases. After removal of 3 bases from V and 15 bases from J, the junction contained 5 bases not matched to a gene. The CDR3 is 13 residues long. Looked up from germline, CDR1 is KGHDR and CDR2 is SFDVKD. The CDR3 DNA sequence: TGTGCCACCAGTGATCTGACTAGCGGGAGATTGTTCTTC. Its protein product is CATSDLTSGRLFF.

Ten or more counts support this clonotype. This rearrangement joins TRBV3-1 to TRBJ1-1; a weak D match, TRBD1 (6 bases). The V gene's germline CDR1 is LGHDT and CDR2 YNNKEL (reference sequence). The CDR3 has 13 amino acids. V lost 1 base to trimming and J lost 11 bases, with 14 bases between them. The chain's CDR3 is CASSQVRGAGAFF. The CDR3 coding sequence is TGTGCCAGCAGCCAAGTCCGGGGGGCAGGGGCTTTCTTT.

This clonotype is medium-sized. This rearrangement joins TRBV7-2 to TRBJ1-2; 8 bases are a match to TRBD1. The CDR3 loop spans 13 amino acids. V shed 5 bases and J 4 bases; nucleotides not matched to a gene: 3. The germline V gene has CDR1 SGHTA and CDR2 FQGNSA. The CDR3 DNA reads TGTGCCAGCAGCGGGACAGGTCCCTATGGCTACACCTTC. This codes for CASSGTGPYGYTF. The whole variable domain, filled in from reference TRBV7-2 and TRBJ1-2, reads GAGVSQSPSNKVTEKGKDVELRCDPISGHTALYWYRQSLGQGLEFLIYFQGNSAPDKSGLPSDRFSAERTGGSVSTLTIQRTQQEDSAVYLCASSGTGPYGYTFGSGTRLTVV.

This clonotype is medium-sized. The chain employs TRBV7-2 and TRBJ2-5, with a tentative D call TRBD2 (5 bases). With 5 bases removed from V and 1 base from J, the gap between germline ends came to 17 bases. CDR1 is SGHTA, CDR2 FQGNSA, per germline. This CDR3 region has 16 residues. In DNA, the CDR3 is TGTGCCAGCAGCGTAAACTCTGTGGGGAGCCAAGAGACCCAGTACTTC. It specifies CASSVNSVGSQETQYF.

The chain couples TRBV7-9 to TRBJ2-2; a weak D match, TRBD1 (5 bases). Germline lookup yields CDR1 SEHNR and CDR2 FQNEAQ (reference sequence). This CDR3 is 14 amino acids long. V lost 5 bases, J lost 4 bases, and 11 bases lay in between. CDR3 protein: CASSPGQSTGELFF. The DNA for the CDR3 is TGTGCCAGCAGCCCTGGACAATCCACCGGGGAGCTGTTTTTT.

This clonotype was recorded many times. The rearrangement joins TRBV7-2 to TRBJ2-7; D remains unclear. V lost 4 bases and J lost 0, with 7 bases in between. This CDR3 is built from 13 residues. CDR1 is SGHTA, CDR2 FQGNSA, per germline. CDR3: CASSSLASYEQYF. CDR3 nucleotides: TGTGCCAGCAGCTCCCTCGCCTCCTACGAGCAGTACTTC. Full variable domain (missing parts from reference TRBV7-2 and TRBJ2-7): GAGVSQSPSNKVTEKGKDVELRCDPISGHTALYWYRQSLGQGLEFLIYFQGNSAPDKSGLPSDRFSAERTGGSVSTLTIQRTQQEDSAVYLCASSSLASYEQYFGPGTRLTVT.

In this sample, this clonotype turned up many times. The chain uses TRBV14 and TRBJ2-1, with TRBD1 as a possible D gene (6 bases). The CDR3 is made up of 16 amino acids. V was trimmed by 0 bases and J by 4 bases, leaving 13 bases between them. The germline V gene has CDR1 SGHDN and CDR2 FVKESK. The CDR3 loop reads CASSQESGDAYNEQFF. The DNA of the CDR3 is TGTGCCAGCAGCCAAGAGTCAGGGGACGCGTACAATGAGCAGTTCTTC.

This clonotype rates as medium-sized. This rearrangement joins TRBV4-3 to TRBJ2-3; 11 bases map to TRBD2. CDR3 size: 17 residues. Germline CDR1 LGHNA, CDR2 YSLEER. J lost 3 bases, V lost 2 bases, and 7 bases had no gene match. The CDR3 DNA reads as TGCGCCAGCAGCCAACCAGTAGCGGGGGGGAGTACAGATACGCAGTATTTT. Translated: CASSQPVAGGSTDTQYF.

In this sample, this clonotype is medium-sized. The chain employs TRBV6-1 and TRBJ1-5, with D hard to call. CDR1 is MNHNS, CDR2 SASEGT, per germline. CDR3 size: 14 residues. Trimming cost V 7 bases and J 3 bases, with 13 bases left between them. The CDR3 bases are TGTGCCAGCAAATTTTCAGGTGCCAATCAGCCCCAGCATTTT. Protein: CASKFSGANQPQHF.